One and the same sample provided the 23 T cell receptor beta chains below, sequenced in a study of T cells after yellow fever vaccination. TCRdb itself ran the 5' RACE reads through MiXCR, one entry per CDR3 protein. This table has around 250,000 distinct CDR3 sequences, 6.5% to 8.5% appearing once. Sequencing used CD4+ T cells sorted from PBMCs, obtained 15 days after the yellow fever booster vaccination. The receptors shown here come from a man aged 30-40 years who received the YFV17D yellow fever vaccine.

This clonotype came up a few times. The chain combines TRBV5-1 with TRBJ2-7; 11 bases map to TRBD2. V lost 2 bases to trimming and J lost 5 bases; unmatched junction nucleotides: 6. This CDR3 is built from 15 residues. Germline assignment: CDR1 SGHRS and CDR2 YFSETQ. The CDR3 spells CASSLLAGVKNEQYF. DNA for the CDR3: TGCGCCAGCAGCTTACTAGCGGGAGTGAAAAACGAGCAGTACTTC. Filled out from reference TRBV5-1 and TRBJ2-7, the complete variable domain reads KAGVTQTPRYLIKTRGQQVTLSCSPISGHRSVSWYQQTPGQGLQFLFEYFSETQRNKGNFPGRFSGRQFSNSRSEMNVSTLELGDSALYLCASSLLAGVKNEQYFGPGTRLTVT.

Only a few counts were recorded for this clonotype. This CDR3 reads CASSAPPRGETQYF. In DNA form, the CDR3 reads TGTGCCAGCAGCGCCCCTCCTAGGGGGGAGACCCAGTACTTC. The rearrangement joins TRBV28 to TRBJ2-5; D may be TRBD1 (6 bases). Germline CDR1 reads MDHEN; CDR2 reads SYDVKM. V was trimmed by 6 bases and J by 5 bases, leaving 16 bases between them. This CDR3 has 14 residues.

This clonotype was seen more than once but under ten times. J is TRBJ2-2 and V is TRBV24-1, with 8 bases matching TRBD2. The germline V gene encodes CDR1 KGHDR and CDR2 SFDVKD. The CDR3 totals 13 residues. V gave up 5 bases and J gave up 5 bases; unmatched junction bases: 0. The DNA of the CDR3 is TGTGCCACCAGTGCTAGCGGGACCGGGGAGCTGTTTTTT. Translating it yields CATSASGTGELFF.

This clonotype was seen many times. V usage is TRBV28 and J usage is TRBJ2-2; unclear D gene. This CDR3 region has 13 residues. Germline CDR1 reads MDHEN; CDR2 reads SYDVKM. Trimming took off 4 bases at V and 5 bases at J, with 8 bases between the two ends. The CDR3 sequence: CASSSPMTGELFF. DNA of the CDR3: TGTGCCAGCAGTTCCCCCATGACCGGGGAGCTGTTTTTT.

This clonotype appeared many times. The gene calls are TRBV7-2 and TRBJ2-4; 8 bases map to TRBD2. CDR3 length: 14 amino acids. Germline V gene sequence: CDR1 SGHTA, CDR2 FQGNSA. The J segment lost 8 bases and the V segment lost 2 bases, leaving 5 bases of the junction unmatched. For the CDR3, the DNA is TGTGCCAGCAGCTTAAATAGCGGGATTGACATTCAGTACTTC. It translates to CASSLNSGIDIQYF.

CDR3 amino acids: CASAGEAGDEQYF. The CDR3 DNA reads as TGCGCCAGCGCCGGTGAGGCGGGAGACGAGCAGTACTTC. This chain uses TRBV5-1 with TRBJ2-7; TRBD2 agrees at 7 bases. With 7 bases clipped from V and 5 bases from J, the junction kept 9 bases outside the gene matches. Germline CDR1 SGHRS, CDR2 YFSETQ. The length of the CDR3 is 13 residues.

Many counts were recorded for this clonotype. This chain links TRBV7-2 with TRBJ2-3, with TRBD2 as a possible D gene (6 bases). The germline V gene encodes CDR1 SGHTA and CDR2 FQGNSA. The V end was cut by 0 bases, the J end by 0 bases, with 10 bases between. The CDR3 contains 16 residues. As DNA, the CDR3 is TGTGCCAGCAGCTTAGCGGGCGGGGCTAGCACAGATACGCAGTATTTT. Translated, it gives CASSLAGGASTDTQYF.

This clonotype has only a few counts. Written as DNA, the CDR3 is TGCGCCAGCAGCTCTTGGGAGACTAACACCGGGGAGCTGTTTTTT. Protein product: CASSSWETNTGELFF. The chain employs TRBV5-1 and TRBJ2-2; tentative D call: TRBD2 (5 bases). Trimming removed 3 bases at V and 2 bases at J, with 11 bases between. This CDR3 contains 15 residues. The germline V gene encodes CDR1 SGHRS and CDR2 YFSETQ.

This clonotype turned up a few times. The CDR3 region has the DNA TGCAGTGCTAGAGGACAAACAGGGCCTCCCTACGAGCAGTACTTC. Protein: CSARGQTGPPYEQYF. This chain links TRBV20-1 with TRBJ2-7, with TRBD1 as a possible D gene (6 bases). The V gene's germline CDR1 is DFQATT and CDR2 SNEGSKA (reference sequence). The CDR3 is 15 amino acids. V lost 1 base and J lost 2, with 15 bases in between.

There are a few counts of this clonotype. The J gene is TRBJ1-2, the V gene TRBV5-1; 8 positions agree with TRBD1. CDR1 and CDR2 from the germline V gene are SGHRS and YFSETQ. After removal of 3 bases from V and 2 bases from J, the junction contained 6 bases not matched to a gene. This CDR3 contains 15 residues. For the CDR3, the DNA is TGCGCCAGCAGCTCCGGACAGGGATCCAACTATGGCTACACCTTC. This gives the protein CASSSGQGSNYGYTF.

The rearrangement links TRBV27 to TRBJ2-3; the D is unclear. V lost 4 bases, J lost 11 bases, and 16 bases lay in between. This CDR3 comprises 13 residues. Germline CDR1 reads MNHEY; CDR2 reads SMNVEV (reference sequence). CDR3: CASSWISGDEQYF. In DNA, the CDR3 is TGTGCCAGCAGTTGGATTTCCGGCGATGAGCAGTATTTT.

This clonotype was found many times. This chain links TRBV5-1 with TRBJ2-5; D tentatively fits TRBD1 or TRBD2 (5 bases each). The CDR3 is 14 amino acids. V gave up 5 bases and J gave up 5 bases, with 16 bases separating them. Germline values: CDR1 SGHRS, CDR2 YFSETQ. As DNA, the CDR3 is TGCGCCAGCAGGGTCGGGGCATCGCGGGAGACCCAGTACTTC. This codes for CASRVGASRETQYF. Combining the CDR3 with reference TRBV5-1 and TRBJ2-5 gives the whole variable domain KAGVTQTPRYLIKTRGQQVTLSCSPISGHRSVSWYQQTPGQGLQFLFEYFSETQRNKGNFPGRFSGRQFSNSRSEMNVSTLELGDSALYLCASRVGASRETQYFGPGTRLLVL.

The table lists this clonotype with many counts. This chain connects TRBV5-1 to TRBJ2-5; TRBD2 agrees at 8 bases. CDR3 size: 13 residues. CDR1 and CDR2 from the germline V gene are SGHRS and YFSETQ. V trimming: 0 bases; J trimming: 7 bases; junction bases outside the gene matches: 2. The DNA of the CDR3 is TGCGCCAGCAGCTTGGAACGGGGGGGGACCCAGTACTTC. This encodes CASSLERGGTQYF.

This clonotype was observed at least ten times. The gene calls are TRBV28 and TRBJ1-5; D gene unclear. CDR3 length: 16 amino acids. Germline CDR1 is MDHEN and CDR2 is SYDVKM. The V and J ends lost 7 bases and 6 bases respectively, with 22 bases between them. CDR3 region: CASNPDAHSGSQPQHF. The CDR3 DNA sequence: TGTGCCAGCAACCCGGACGCCCATAGCGGGAGTCAGCCCCAGCATTTT.

This clonotype was seen more than once but under ten times. This rearrangement joins TRBV15 to TRBJ2-5; D may be TRBD1 or TRBD2 (5 bases each). Between the trimmed V and J ends, which lost 2 bases and 2 bases, there was a span of 15 bases. The CDR3 extends over 16 amino acids. Germline V gene sequence: CDR1 LNHNV, CDR2 YYDKDF (reference sequence). This CDR3 reads CATSRPGGTVQETQYF. The CDR3 coding sequence is TGTGCCACCAGCAGACCTGGGGGAACGGTACAAGAGACCCAGTACTTC.

This clonotype appeared many times. The V and J genes are TRBV20-1 and TRBJ2-1; 9 bases are shared with TRBD2. J was trimmed by 4 bases and V by 5 bases; bases with no gene match: 18. The CDR3 runs 18 residues. Germline lookup yields CDR1 DFQATT and CDR2 SNEGSKA (reference sequence). The CDR3 loop reads CSAVESGASGVKYNEQFF. The CDR3 bases are TGCAGTGCTGTTGAATCTGGGGCTAGCGGGGTAAAATACAATGAGCAGTTCTTC.

Ten or more counts support this clonotype. V is TRBV5-1 and J is TRBJ2-7, with no clear D. This CDR3 comprises 14 residues. Germline V gives CDR1 SGHRS, CDR2 YFSETQ. The V end lost 0 bases, the J end lost 0 bases, and 7 bases lay between the germline ends. The CDR3 here is CASSLVASSYEQYF. Here the CDR3 DNA reads TGCGCCAGCAGCTTGGTCGCTAGCTCCTACGAGCAGTACTTC.

In this sample, this clonotype turned up a few times. This rearrangement joins TRBV7-2 to TRBJ1-3; D gene unclear. With 1 base removed from V and 4 bases from J, the gap between germline ends came to 11 bases. This CDR3 region has 15 residues. From germline, CDR1 is SGHTA and CDR2 FQGNSA. CDR3 DNA sequence: TGTGCCAGCAGCTTAGTATCGGGGTTGGGAAACACCATATATTTT. Residues: CASSLVSGLGNTIYF.

In this sample, this clonotype turned up many times. The V and J genes are TRBV5-1 and TRBJ2-3; the D is unclear. CDR1 SGHRS and CDR2 YFSETQ come from the germline V gene. The germline V and J ends were trimmed by 3 bases and 4 bases, with 12 bases remaining between them. The CDR3 consists of 14 residues. The CDR3 loop reads CASSSGPSPDTQYF. CDR3 bases: TGCGCCAGCAGCTCCGGACCGTCTCCAGATACGCAGTATTTT.

The sample holds many counts of this clonotype. This chain connects TRBV18 to TRBJ1-1, with D unclear. The CDR3 is 13 residues long. From germline, CDR1 is KGHSH and CDR2 LQKENI. V was cut by 3 bases and J by 3 bases, with 8 bases left in between. CDR3 amino acids: CASSPGQDTEAFF. CDR3 DNA: TGTGCCAGCTCACCCGGGCAGGACACTGAAGCTTTCTTT.

The chain combines TRBV20-1 with TRBJ2-5; a weak D match, TRBD1 (6 bases). V was pared by 3 bases and J by 5 bases, with 19 bases between. Germline V gene lookup returns CDR1 DFQATT and CDR2 SNEGSKA (reference sequence). The CDR3 is made up of 15 amino acids. The CDR3 coding sequence is TGCAGTGCTAGGCTACCAGGGGTACCGCGGGAGACCCAGTACTTC. Protein: CSARLPGVPRETQYF.

The gene calls are TRBV20-1 and TRBJ2-7; 9 positions agree with TRBD2. Trimming cost V 6 bases and J 5 bases; bases outside gene matches: 14. Germline lookup yields CDR1 DFQATT and CDR2 SNEGSKA (reference sequence). This CDR3 region has 15 residues. CDR3 residues: CSAPGGSAGGDEQYF. The CDR3 DNA reads as TGCAGTGCCCCGGGGGGTTCAGCGGGAGGCGACGAGCAGTACTTC.

This clonotype was detected ten times or more. J is TRBJ2-1 and V is TRBV9; D possibly corresponds to TRBD2 (6 bases). This CDR3 is 14 amino acids long. Germline V gives CDR1 SGDLS, CDR2 YYNGEE. Trimming removed 4 bases from V and 4 bases from J, with 12 bases in between. The CDR3 reads CASSPRDSYNEQFF. The CDR3 DNA reads as TGTGCCAGCAGCCCCCGGGACTCGTACAATGAGCAGTTCTTC.